These 13 T cell receptor beta chains originate from one sample sequenced in a study of blood T cell repertoires in COVID-19. The data were produced by immunoSEQ multiplex PCR, yet TCRdb's version contains in-frame clones alone and is incomplete. The data show more than 200,000 clones, around 86% seen once. The source material was PBMCs or T cells enriched from blood (not recorded which). All receptors derive from a man under 40 in a cohort exposed to, infected with or recovered from COVID-19 (not recorded which).

The chain combines TRBV7-2 with TRBJ1-5; TRBD1 might be the D (6 bases). V lost 3 bases and J 7 bases, leaving 7 bases between the germline ends. Germline-derived CDR1 and CDR2 are SGHTA and FQGNSA. This CDR3 has 12 residues. The CDR3 here is CASSFQGQPQHF. The CDR3, as DNA: TGTGCCAGCAGCTTCCAGGGGCAGCCCCAGCATTTT.

The gene calls are TRBV10-1 and TRBJ1-3, with 11 nucleotides matching TRBD1. CDR1 is WNHNN, CDR2 SYGVQD, per germline (reference sequence). The V segment lost 8 bases and the J segment 10 bases; nucleotides outside the gene matches: 7. This CDR3 contains 13 residues. The CDR3 nucleotides are TGCGCCAGCGGCCACGGACAGGGGGCGACCATATATTTT. It is translated as CASGHGQGATIYF.

The V call is TRBV28, the J call TRBJ1-1; the D is unclear. V gave up 3 bases and J gave up 0 bases, with 11 bases separating them. The germline V gene has CDR1 MDHEN and CDR2 SYDVKM. CDR3 size: 15 residues. This CDR3 is CASSLVTVMNTEAFF. The CDR3 DNA reads TGTGCCAGCAGTTTGGTCACAGTCATGAACACTGAAGCTTTCTTT.

This clone was observed a single time. The chain is built from TRBV23-1 and TRBJ1-2; 9 positions agree with TRBD1. TRBV23-1 is an ORF for which the function is uncertain. The CDR3 length is 15 residues. After removal of 0 bases from V and 5 bases from J, the junction contained 4 bases not matched to a gene. CDR3 protein: CASSQSKDRGYGYTF. CDR3 bases: TGCGCCAGCAGTCAATCAAAAGACAGGGGGTATGGCTACACCTTC.

The V and J genes are TRBV15 and TRBJ2-7, with a possible D match to TRBD2 (6 bases). This CDR3 is 16 amino acids long. Between the trimmed V and J ends, which lost 1 base and 0 bases, there was a span of 13 bases. Looked up from germline, CDR1 is LNHNV and CDR2 is YYDKDF (reference sequence). CDR3: CATSRGPGLASYEQYF. CDR3 DNA: TGTGCCACCAGCAGAGGCCCGGGACTCGCCTCCTACGAGCAGTACTTC.

There are a few counts of this clone. Other DNA sequences in this sample translate to the same CDR3. This chain uses TRBV6-5 with TRBJ1-1, with D perhaps matching TRBD1 (5 bases). The CDR3 sequence is 13 residues long. V lost 3 bases and J lost 4, with 9 bases in between. The germline V gene encodes CDR1 MNHEY and CDR2 SVGAGI. The chain's CDR3 is CASSYQGSTEAFF. The DNA of the CDR3 is TGTGCCAGCAGTTATCAGGGTTCCACTGAAGCTTTCTTT.

The chain carries TRBV19 and TRBJ1-1, with 8 bases that match TRBD1. V was pared by 11 bases and J by 2 bases, with 22 bases of the junction left unmatched. This CDR3 contains 18 residues. Germline CDR1 and CDR2: LNHDA and SQIVND (reference sequence). As DNA, the CDR3 is TGTGCCTCTATCGACAGGGGAAGCTTCGCTCGAGCAAACACTGAAGCTTTCTTT. It specifies CASIDRGSFARANTEAFF.

J is TRBJ2-1 and V is TRBV5-1, with 14 bases lining up with TRBD2. Trimming took 3 bases from V and 9 from J; bases not matched to a gene: 5. Germline V gene data show CDR1 as SGHRS and CDR2 as YFSETQ. This CDR3 has 15 residues. The CDR3 region is CASSYQTSGRGEQFF. The CDR3 DNA reads TGCGCCAGCAGCTATCAGACTAGCGGGAGGGGTGAGCAGTTCTTC.

This rearrangement joins TRBV21-1 to TRBJ2-7; the table's D call, TRBD2, was not checked against the DNA. TRBV21-1 is a listed pseudogene. The CDR3 is made up of 16 amino acids. In DNA, the CDR3 is TGTGCCAGCAGCAAAGGGTCTATCGGGGACTCCTACGAGCAGTACTTC. Its protein product is CASSKGSIGDSYEQYF.

The chain combines TRBV11-3 with TRBJ2-3; 12 positions match TRBD2. The CDR3 is 18 residues long. Germline CDR1 SGHNT, CDR2 YENEEA. With V trimmed by 4 bases and J by 7 bases, 15 bases remained unmatched. The CDR3, as DNA: TGTGCCAGCAGCTCTACGGGGAGACTAGCGGGAGAGTCATATACGCAGTATTTT. Residues: CASSSTGRLAGESYTQYF.

The CDR3 spells CASSYPRGSFGPGELFF. The CDR3, as DNA: TGTGCCAGCAGTTACCCCAGGGGTTCGTTCGGCCCCGGGGAGCTGTTTTTT. This chain uses TRBV6-2 or TRBV6-3 with TRBJ2-2, with a possible D match to TRBD1 (6 bases). Deletions cut 2 bases from V and 6 bases from J, with 19 bases between. CDR1 is MNHEY and CDR2 is SVGEGT in the germline V gene. The CDR3 loop spans 17 amino acids.

V is TRBV10-2 and J is TRBJ2-5; 11 bases match TRBD1. The V gene end was trimmed by 0 bases and the J gene end by 9 bases; junction bases not matched to a gene: 9. Germline loops: CDR1 WSHSY, CDR2 SAAADI. The length of the CDR3 is 16 residues. CDR3 in amino acids: CASSESLGTGGRSQYF. The CDR3 bases are TGCGCCAGCAGTGAGTCTTTAGGGACAGGGGGTCGGTCCCAGTACTTC.

The gene calls are TRBV7-9 and TRBJ2-6; maybe TRBD1 (7 bases). The CDR3 is 18 amino acids. V lost 7 bases and J 2 bases, leaving 21 bases between the germline ends. Germline V gene sequence: CDR1 SEHNR, CDR2 FQNEAQ (reference sequence). For the CDR3, the DNA is TGTGCCAGCAAGGTTGAAGGCAGGGGGGTAACTGGGGCCAACGTCCTGACTTTC. Amino acids: CASKVEGRGVTGANVLTF.